This TCR beta chain was captured in a study of cytomegalovirus exposure and HLA in healthy donors. The overall study: Roughly 180 million T cells yielded approximately 110 million unique TCR beta sequences in earlier analysis.

Remarks on this clone: Its antigen is not identified.

Researchers ran the PCR with 60 Vbeta and 13 Jbeta primers. TCRdb keeps only in-frame clones here, not all; method: immunoSEQ multiplex PCR. The sample has 100,000 or so clones, over 60% seen once; the top ten hold 7.5% to 9%. Study findings and constraints: TCR beta chain V- and J-gene trimming was linked, in a later analysis, to a missense variant in DCLRE1C.

CDR3 length equals 16 residues. With 4 bases clipped from V and 4 bases from J, the junction kept 8 bases outside the gene matches. Germline-derived CDR1 and CDR2 are SGDLS and YYNGEE. The gene calls are TRBV9 and TRBJ2-2, with 9 bases that match TRBD2. The sample was PBMCs. The TCR sequence derives from a man aged 35 to 55 in good health and CMV-seropositive. The CDR3 region has the DNA TGTGCCAGCAGCCCTAGCGGGGCACAATTCACCGGGGAGCTGTTTTTT. Translation gives CASSPSGAQFTGELFF.